The clone carrying this T cell receptor (beta chain) was counted many times. These data belong to a study of T-cell reconstitution after alpha-beta-depleted transplantation in children. Preparation of the TCRbeta library used unique molecular identifiers. TCRdb recomputed calls from the PCR reads with MiXCR, one row per CDR3 protein. The repertoire holds more than 85,000 distinct CDR3 sequences, with approximately 10% as singletons. The length of the CDR3 is 18 residues. V lost 3 bases and J lost 7; bases outside the gene matches: 11. CDR1 is SGHAT and CDR2 is FQNNGV in the germline V gene. The chain joins TRBV11-2 to TRBJ2-1, with 14 bases lining up with TRBD2. This clonotype was sampled from a human donor who donated a stem cell graft to a child with acute lymphoblastic leukemia. Material: PBMCs from the stem cell graft donor, obtained from the stem cell graft. The CDR3 bases are TGTGCCAGCAGCTTCGGTTTGGGACTAGCGGGAGCAGGGAATGAGCAGTTCTTC. Residues: CASSFGLGLAGAGNEQFF.